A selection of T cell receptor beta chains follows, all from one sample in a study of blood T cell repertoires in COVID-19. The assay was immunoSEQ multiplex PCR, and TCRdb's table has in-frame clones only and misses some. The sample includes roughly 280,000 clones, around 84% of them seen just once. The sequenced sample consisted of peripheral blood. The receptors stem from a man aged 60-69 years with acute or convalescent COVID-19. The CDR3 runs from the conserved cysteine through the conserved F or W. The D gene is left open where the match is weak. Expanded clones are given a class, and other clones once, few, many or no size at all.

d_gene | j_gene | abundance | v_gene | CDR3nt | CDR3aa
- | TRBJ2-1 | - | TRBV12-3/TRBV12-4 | TGTGCCAGCAGACTATACAATGAGCAGTTCTTC | CASRLYNEQFF
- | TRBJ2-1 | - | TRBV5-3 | TGTGCCAGAAGCAATAATCGGGGGGCGACGCCGAGGACTGGCAATGAGCAGTTCTTC | CARSNNRGATPRTGNEQFF
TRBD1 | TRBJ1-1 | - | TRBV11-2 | TGTGCCAGCAGCAGACCCCGGGACAGGGTAGAAGCTTTCTTT | CASSRPRDRVEAFF
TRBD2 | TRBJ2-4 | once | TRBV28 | TGTGCCAGCAGTTTATTTCTAGCGGGAGGAGTTGCCAAAAACATTCAGTACTTC | CASSLFLAGGVAKNIQYF
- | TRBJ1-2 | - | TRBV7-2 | TGTGCCAGCAGCTTACTACAGGGCAACGGCTACACCTTC | CASSLLQGNGYTF
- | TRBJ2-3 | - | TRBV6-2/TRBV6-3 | TGTGCCAGCAGTTATCACCCCTCTAGCGTGGGCACAGATACGCAGTATTTT | CASSYHPSSVGTDTQYF
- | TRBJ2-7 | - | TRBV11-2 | TGTGCCAGCAGCTTAGCGGGGGGACAGGCCTGGACCGAGCAGTACTTC | CASSLAGGQAWTEQYF
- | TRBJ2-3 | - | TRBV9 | TGTGCCAGCAGCGTAGCTACAGGGGATACGCAGTATTTT | CASSVATGDTQYF
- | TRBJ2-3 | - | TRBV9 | TGTGCCAGCAGCGTGGGGGCGACTATGCGGCAGTATTTT | CASSVGATMRQYF
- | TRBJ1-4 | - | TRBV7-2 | TGTGCCAGCAGCTTGAAGGGGTGGGCAACTAATGAAAAACTGTTTTTT | CASSLKGWATNEKLFF
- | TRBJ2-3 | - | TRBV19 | TGTGCCAGTAGTATAAGGCAGGGGCCAAATACGCAGTATTTT | CASSIRQGPNTQYF
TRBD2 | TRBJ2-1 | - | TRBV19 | TGTGCCAGTAGTATCCAGGGCGGGAGTGATGAGCAGTTCTTC | CASSIQGGSDEQFF
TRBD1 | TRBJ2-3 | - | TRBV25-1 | TGTGCCAGCAGTGACTCGACAGGGTACACAGATACGCAGTATTTT | CASSDSTGYTDTQYF
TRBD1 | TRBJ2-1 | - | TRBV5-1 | TGCGCCAGCAGCTTGGTAACAGGGGTGGGATACAATGAGCAGTTCTTC | CASSLVTGVGYNEQFF
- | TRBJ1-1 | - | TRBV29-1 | TGCAGCGTTGTCTCTAGGGGGACCACTGAAGCTTTCTTT | CSVVSRGTTEAFF
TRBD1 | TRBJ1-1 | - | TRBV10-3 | TGTGCCATCAGGACGGGACAGACGAACACTGAAGCTTTCTTT | CAIRTGQTNTEAFF
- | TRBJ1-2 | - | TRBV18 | TGTGCCAGCTCACCGGGGGCTGGTAGCTATGGCTACACCTTC | CASSPGAGSYGYTF
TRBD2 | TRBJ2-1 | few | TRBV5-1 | TGCGCCAGCAGTTCGACTAGCGAGACTCTACATGAGCAGTTCTTC | CASSSTSETLHEQFF
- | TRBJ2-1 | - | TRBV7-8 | TGTGCCAGCAGCTTCAGTGTTGGTAATGAGCAGTTCTTC | CASSFSVGNEQFF
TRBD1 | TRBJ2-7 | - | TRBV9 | TGTGCCAGCAGCGATCGCCCCGGGACAGGGATCTCCTACGAGCAGTACTTC | CASSDRPGTGISYEQYF
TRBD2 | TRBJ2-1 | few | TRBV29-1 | TGCAGCGTTGAAACCGGGGGGGACAATGAGCAGTTCTTC | CSVETGGDNEQFF
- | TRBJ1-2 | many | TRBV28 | TGTGCCAGCAGGGGGGACAAGTATGGCTACACCTTC | CASRGDKYGYTF
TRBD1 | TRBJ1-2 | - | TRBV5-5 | TGTGCCAGCAGCACGCTGACAGGGGAGAATGGCTACACCTTC | CASSTLTGENGYTF
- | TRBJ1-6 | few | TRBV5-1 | TGCGCCAGCAGCTTGGGGGGCACGGAAAATTCACCCCTCCACTTT | CASSLGGTENSPLHF
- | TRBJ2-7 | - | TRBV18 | TGTGCCAGCTCACAAGGACTAAATGACGAGCAGTACTTC | CASSQGLNDEQYF